The 19 T cell receptor beta chains in this list originate from one sample, sequenced in a study of T cell responses to AZD1222 COVID-19 vaccine. Sequencing used immunoSEQ multiplex PCR; TCRdb keeps in-frame clones, though not all of them. The sample carries about 180,000 clones, about 90% recorded once. This material consisted of peripheral blood, taken on day 0 of AZD1222 vaccination. These receptors were taken from an adult in good health.

This clone has just one count. The J gene is TRBJ2-1, the V gene TRBV7-9; no firm D call. Germline V gene sequence: CDR1 SEHNR, CDR2 FQNEAQ (reference sequence). The ends were cut back, 2 bases at V and 8 bases at J, with 13 bases in the middle. The CDR3 spans 14 residues. DNA of the CDR3: TGTGCCAGCAGCTTATCTGCGATTATCTATGAGCAGTTCTTC. Encoded protein: CASSLSAIIYEQFF.

CDR3 amino acids: CASSLAGTGGYEQYF. Here the CDR3 DNA reads TGCGCCAGCAGCTTGGCCGGGACAGGGGGGTACGAGCAGTACTTC. This chain uses TRBV5-1 with TRBJ2-7; TRBD1 matches at 11 bases. Germline V gene sequence: CDR1 SGHRS, CDR2 YFSETQ. With V trimmed by 0 bases and J by 4 bases, 3 bases remained unmatched. The CDR3 is 15 amino acids.

The chain is built from TRBV19 and TRBJ1-5, with D unclear. CDR3 length: 15 amino acids. Trimming pared 3 bases from V and 9 bases from J, leaving 18 bases between. Germline lookup yields CDR1 LNHDA and CDR2 SQIVND (reference sequence). Here the CDR3 DNA reads TGTGCCAGTAGTATCGAAAGTAGGGTGGTGACGCCCCAGCATTTT. It translates to CASSIESRVVTPQHF.

This clone was seen more than once but under ten times. The rearrangement uses TRBV19 and TRBJ2-7; D may be TRBD1 (6 bases). The CDR3 runs to 15 residues. CDR1 is LNHDA, CDR2 SQIVND, per germline (reference sequence). Trimming removed 5 bases at V and 2 bases at J, with 16 bases between. DNA for the CDR3: TGTGCCAGTAGTGTGGGACAACCAAAACCCTACGAGCAGTACTTC. Protein sequence: CASSVGQPKPYEQYF.

This clone appeared a single time. The chain uses TRBV2 and TRBJ1-1; D is undetermined. Germline loops: CDR1 SNHLY, CDR2 FYNNEI. V gave up 5 bases and J gave up 8 bases, with 9 bases separating them. The CDR3 runs 11 residues. CDR3 sequence (DNA): TGTGCCAGCAGTTCGGACCACGAAGCTTTCTTT. It is translated as CASSSDHEAFF.

This clone was counted once. The chain combines TRBV2 with TRBJ2-3; D remains ambiguous. The CDR3 has 15 residues. The germline V gene encodes CDR1 SNHLY and CDR2 FYNNEI. With 4 bases removed from V and 0 bases from J, the gap between germline ends came to 11 bases. The CDR3 bases are TGTGCCAGCAGTGTTGACCACGCTAGCACAGATACGCAGTATTTT. As protein: CASSVDHASTDTQYF.

V and J are TRBV29-1 and TRBJ2-1, with TRBD2 identical over 9 bases. With 6 bases clipped from V and 4 bases from J, the junction kept 7 bases outside the gene matches. Per germline, CDR1 SQVTM and CDR2 ANQGSEA. The CDR3 has 14 amino acids. CDR3 DNA: TGCAGCGTAAAGGGCGGGGGGGCTTACAATGAGCAGTTCTTC. Amino acid sequence: CSVKGGGAYNEQFF.

The gene calls are TRBV27 and TRBJ1-1, with 9 bases that match TRBD1. This CDR3 comprises 15 residues. Per the germline V gene, CDR1 is MNHEY and CDR2 is SMNVEV (reference sequence). Trimming took 3 bases from V and 0 from J; bases not matched to a gene: 2. The CDR3 sequence: CASSLGQGMNTEAFF. CDR3 sequence (DNA): TGTGCCAGCAGTTTGGGACAGGGCATGAACACTGAAGCTTTCTTT.

The rearrangement links TRBV14 to TRBJ2-7, with D perhaps matching TRBD1 (6 bases). CDR3 length: 14 residues. V lost 1 base to trimming and J lost 6 bases, with 13 bases between them. CDR1 SGHDN and CDR2 FVKESK come from the germline V gene. This CDR3 reads CASSQGRGPFEQYF. CDR3 nucleotide sequence: TGTGCCAGCAGCCAAGGCAGGGGCCCGTTCGAGCAGTACTTC.

The chain joins TRBV29-1 to TRBJ1-2, with D unresolved. Trimming removed 3 bases from V and 6 bases from J, with 2 bases in between. Germline V gene sequence: CDR1 SQVTM, CDR2 ANQGSEA. The CDR3 is 9 amino acids. The CDR3 DNA follows: TGCAGCGTTGACGATGGCTACACCTTC. Its translation: CSVDDGYTF.

This clone was detected ten times or more. The genes are TRBV21-1 and TRBJ2-4. TRBV21-1 is flagged as a pseudogene. The CDR3 loop spans 14 amino acids. CDR3 protein: CASSKATAKNIQYF. The CDR3 DNA reads TGTGCCAGCAGCAAAGCGACAGCCAAAAACATTCAGTACTTC.

The chain links TRBV7-3 to TRBJ1-1; D unresolved. Germline CDR1 and CDR2: SGHTA and FQGTGA. This CDR3 spans 14 amino acids. V lost 1 base and J 3 bases, leaving 9 bases between the germline ends. The CDR3 DNA reads as TGTGCCAGCAGCTTAAGTATTGGGGACACTGAAGCTTTCTTT. It encodes CASSLSIGDTEAFF.

The chain joins TRBV25-1 to TRBJ1-4; 10 nucleotides align to TRBD1. CDR1 and CDR2 (germline): MGHDK, SYGVNS. The ends lost 8 bases at V and 7 bases at J; junction bases unmatched: 7. The CDR3 extends over 14 amino acids. CDR3 residues: CASLRTGGGEKLFF. The CDR3 bases are TGTGCCAGCCTTCGGACAGGGGGAGGTGAAAAACTGTTTTTT.

This chain joins TRBV28 and TRBJ1-2; D gene ambiguous. This CDR3 is built from 14 residues. V was clipped by 4 bases and J by 5 bases, with 14 bases between them. CDR1 is MDHEN, CDR2 SYDVKM, per germline. This chain's CDR3 is CASSYSGLGYGYTF. CDR3 nucleotides: TGTGCCAGCAGTTACTCGGGATTAGGGTATGGCTACACCTTC.

This clone was counted between two and nine times. The CDR3 protein is CASLGRKLFF. The CDR3 DNA is TGTGCCAGCCTGGGGCGAAAACTGTTTTTT. This chain links TRBV28 with TRBJ1-4; tentatively, D is TRBD1 (5 bases). Per germline, CDR1 MDHEN and CDR2 SYDVKM. V was shortened by 8 bases and J by 10 bases, with 8 bases between the two germline ends. This CDR3 comprises 10 residues. Filled out from reference TRBV28 and TRBJ1-4, the complete variable domain reads DVKVTQSSRYLVKRTGEKVFLECVQDMDHENMFWYRQDPGLGLRLIYFSYDVKMKEKGDIPEGYSVSREKKERFSLILESASTNQTSMYLCASLGRKLFFGSGTQLSVL.

CDR3 in amino acids: CASSPPGEWNQPQHF. CDR3 bases: TGTGCCAGCAGTCCACCCGGAGAGTGGAATCAGCCCCAGCATTTT. J is TRBJ1-5 and V is TRBV28; D gene ambiguous. V lost 5 bases, J lost 4 bases, and 15 bases lay in between. Germline V CDR1 and CDR2: MDHEN, SYDVKM. The length of the CDR3 is 15 residues. The variable domain in full, completed from reference TRBV28 and TRBJ1-5, reads DVKVTQSSRYLVKRTGEKVFLECVQDMDHENMFWYRQDPGLGLRLIYFSYDVKMKEKGDIPEGYSVSREKKERFSLILESASTNQTSMYLCASSPPGEWNQPQHFGDGTRLSIL.

The CDR3 sequence: CASSSGRGTQYF. The CDR3 DNA reads TGTGCCAGCAGTTCGGGCCGGGGGACCCAGTACTTC. The gene calls are TRBV28 and TRBJ2-5, with D possibly being TRBD2 (5 bases). This CDR3 has 12 residues. Germline V gene lookup returns CDR1 MDHEN and CDR2 SYDVKM. Deletions cut 4 bases from V and 7 bases from J, with 10 bases between.

This chain uses TRBV5-6 with TRBJ1-5; 9 bases are shared with TRBD1. Germline values: CDR1 SGHDT, CDR2 YYEEEE. The CDR3 is 16 residues long. V was pared by 0 bases and J by 4 bases, with 5 bases of the junction left unmatched. The CDR3 DNA reads as TGTGCCAGCAGCTTGGTTGGGACAGGGCCGAATCAGCCCCAGCATTTT. It translates to CASSLVGTGPNQPQHF.

V is TRBV7-3 and J is TRBJ1-2; D possibly corresponds to TRBD1 (5 bases). V was pared by 2 bases and J by 4 bases, with 14 bases between. The CDR3 totals 15 residues. The V gene's germline CDR1 is SGHTA and CDR2 FQGTGA. CDR3 bases: TGTGCCAGCAGCTTAGGTCCGGGGGAACCCTATGGCTACACCTTC. Encoded protein: CASSLGPGEPYGYTF.